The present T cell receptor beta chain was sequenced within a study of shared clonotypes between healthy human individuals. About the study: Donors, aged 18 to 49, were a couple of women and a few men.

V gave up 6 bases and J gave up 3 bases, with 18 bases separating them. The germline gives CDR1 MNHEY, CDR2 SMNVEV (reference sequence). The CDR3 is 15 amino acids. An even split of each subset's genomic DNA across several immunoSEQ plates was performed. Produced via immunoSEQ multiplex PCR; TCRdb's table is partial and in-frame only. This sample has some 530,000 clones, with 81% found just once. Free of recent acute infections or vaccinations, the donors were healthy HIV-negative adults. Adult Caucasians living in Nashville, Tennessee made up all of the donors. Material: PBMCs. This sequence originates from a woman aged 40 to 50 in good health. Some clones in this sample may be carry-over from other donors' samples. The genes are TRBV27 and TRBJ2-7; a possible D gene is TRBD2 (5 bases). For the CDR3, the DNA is TGTGCCAGCAGCCGGACTCTCGTGGGAAACTACGAGCAGTACTTC. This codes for CASSRTLVGNYEQYF.